The TCR beta chain under discussion was sequenced for a study of T-cell reconstitution after alpha-beta-depleted transplantation in children. Broader study findings: Counts and diversity of T cells one year after transplant came mostly from newly produced T cells. The origin of alpha-beta T cells about two months after transplant was reportedly several hundred expanded graft clones.

Preparation of the TCRbeta library was carried out with unique molecular identifiers. TCRdb re-analysed the PCR reads in MiXCR, keeping a single row per CDR3 protein. The table includes approximately 400,000 distinct CDR3 sequences, around 16% detected once. This CDR3 is 13 amino acids long. Trimming shortened V by 3 bases and J by 6 bases, and 12 bases separated the two germline ends. A few counts support this clonotype. Its antigen is undetermined. The sample here was PBMCs, mostly from graft donor cells, taken 360 days after TCRalphabeta/CD19-depleted stem cell transplant. This chain uses TRBV12-3 or TRBV12-4 with TRBJ2-7; a possible D gene is TRBD1 (6 bases). The sequence was collected from a boy under two years old who had a stem cell transplant for Wiskott-Aldrich syndrome, so the T cells may come from the graft donor. CDR3 nucleotide sequence: TGTGCCAGCAGTTTTACAGGGCAGGGCGAGCAGTACTTC. Its protein product is CASSFTGQGEQYF.